The clone carrying this TCR beta chain was observed a handful of times. No antigen is known for it. This entry comes from a study of early T cells in non-severe SARS-CoV-2 infection. Across the whole study: With bulk RNA from unsorted whole blood as input, sequencing yielded unpaired chains.

The TCR library protocol attached unique molecular identifiers to the individual cDNA molecules. Each CDR3 protein gets one entry after TCRdb re-called the 5' RACE reads with MiXCR. The sample contains around 57,000 distinct CDR3 sequences, 11% of which appear only once. Findings and caveats of the study: Anti-spike CD8 responses were favored by VDJdb matching, which missed private and CD4 specificities.

The V end lost 6 bases, the J end lost 1 base, and 4 bases lay between the germline ends. The CDR3 consists of 11 residues. Germline CDR1 and CDR2: SGHRS and YFSETQ. The genes are TRBV5-1 and TRBJ2-5; D unclear. The receptor's source is an adult who was a healthcare worker with PCR-confirmed SARS-CoV-2 infection or an uninfected control (not recorded which). The sequenced sample was whole blood. Here the CDR3 reads CASTGQETQYF. CDR3 coding DNA: TGCGCCAGCACCGGCCAAGAGACCCAGTACTTC.